This T cell receptor (beta chain) was profiled in a study of T cell responses to AZD1222 COVID-19 vaccine. Whole-study results and caveats: There were mostly white British donors and more females than males, and clonal diversity was possibly underestimated.

Sequencing used immunoSEQ multiplex PCR; TCRdb keeps in-frame clones, though not all of them. The table has about 140,000 clones, roughly 92% seen once; the top ten hold around 5.1%. Germline V gene lookup returns CDR1 MNHEY and CDR2 SVGEGT. V was shortened by 1 base and J by 1 base, with 13 bases between the two germline ends. There are 17 residues in the CDR3. About this clone: Its specificity is unknown.

V gene TRBV6-2 or TRBV6-3 combines with J gene TRBJ2-2, with D perhaps TRBD2 (6 bases). The receptor's source is an adult in good health. Here the sequenced sample was peripheral blood, taken on day 0 of AZD1222 vaccination. For the CDR3, the DNA is TGTGCCAGCAGTTACTACGGCGGGAAGTTGAACACCGGGGAGCTGTTTTTT. Translating gives CASSYYGGKLNTGELFF.